This TCR beta chain was recorded in a study of spatial heterogeneity in lung cancer. Study background: Combinations of a unique TCR and a UMI were tallied in raw reads, and on average each appeared more than ten times.

Comment on this clonotype: What it binds is not known.

Germline-derived CDR1 and CDR2 are SGHAT and FQDESV (reference sequence). The germline V and J ends were trimmed by 5 bases and 2 bases, with 14 bases remaining between them. This CDR3 contains 15 residues. Described time point: sample taken at primary tumor resection. Each CDR3 protein is one row after TCRdb ran MiXCR on the 5' RACE reads. The data show approximately 49,000 distinct CDR3 sequences, roughly 5.7% seen once. Study-wide results and limits: Ubiquitous, expanded tumor-derived TCRs were more frequently observed in blood at resection than at follow-up.

This TCR derives from a male donor with early-stage non-small cell lung cancer. Sequencing was performed on PBMCs, taken at surgery. The V gene is TRBV11-1, the J gene TRBJ2-3; no reliable D call. The CDR3 DNA follows: TGTGCCAGCAGCGGTAGCCCTGAATACACAGATACGCAGTATTTT. As protein: CASSGSPEYTDTQYF.